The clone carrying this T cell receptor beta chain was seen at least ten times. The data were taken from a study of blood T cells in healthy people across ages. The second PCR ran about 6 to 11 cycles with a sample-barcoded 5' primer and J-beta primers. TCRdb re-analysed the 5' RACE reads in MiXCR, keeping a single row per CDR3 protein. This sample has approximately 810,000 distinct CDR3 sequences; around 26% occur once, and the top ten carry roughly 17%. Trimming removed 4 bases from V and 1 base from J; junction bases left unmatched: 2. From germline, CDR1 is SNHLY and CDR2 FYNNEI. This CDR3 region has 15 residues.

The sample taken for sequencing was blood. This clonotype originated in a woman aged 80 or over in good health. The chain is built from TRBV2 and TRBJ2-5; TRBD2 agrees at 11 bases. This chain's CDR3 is CASSAGLAVQETQYF. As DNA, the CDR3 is TGTGCCAGCAGTGCGGGACTAGCGGTCCAAGAGACCCAGTACTTC.